The T cell receptor beta chain described here comes from a study of glioma-infiltrating T cells after dendritic cell vaccination. The V gene end was trimmed by 1 base and the J gene end by 1 base; junction bases not matched to a gene: 4. This CDR3 comprises 15 residues. The germline CDR1 and CDR2 sequences are MGHRA and YSYEKL. This clone was found a few times. This is likely an artifact of a read error, given a far larger clone one base away. This CDR3 is also generated by other DNA sequences in the sample. Libraries were prepared by immunoSEQ multiplex PCR; TCRdb keeps only in-frame clonotypes and omits some of them. This repertoire shows more than 95,000 clones, roughly 79% found once; its top ten account for approximately 12%.

This receptor was obtained from a human donor with glioblastoma. V usage is TRBV4-1 and J usage is TRBJ2-7, with 7 bases identical to TRBD1. Specimen: blood, collected before dendritic cell vaccination. The CDR3 loop reads CASSQGQGISYEQYF. CDR3 in DNA: TGCGCCAGCAGCCAAGGACAGGGAATTTCCTACGAGCAGTACTTC.